Following are 2 T cell receptor beta chains from one sample sequenced in a study of shared clonotypes between healthy human individuals. Profiling relied on immunoSEQ multiplex PCR, and the TCRdb table lists in-frame clones only, not all of them. The table lists approximately 530,000 clones, 90% to 96% of them singletons, with about 0.064% in the top ten. The specimen sequenced was naive CD4+ T cells sorted from blood. Subset described: CD45RA+ positively selected. These receptors all come from a woman in her twenties or thirties in good health.

CDR3 DNA sequence: TGTGCCAGTAGCAAATTGTCGGGAGGCACTGAAGCTTTCTTT. Amino acids: CASSKLSGGTEAFF. The chain uses TRBV19 and TRBJ1-1, with D uncertain. Per germline, CDR1 LNHDA and CDR2 SQIVND (reference sequence). This CDR3 region has 14 residues. V lost 6 bases and J lost 4, with 15 bases in between.

The rearrangement joins TRBV18 to TRBJ1-2; D is undetermined. Germline V lookup: CDR1 KGHSH, CDR2 LQKENI. The V end was cut by 6 bases, the J end by 8 bases, with 13 bases between. CDR3 size: 12 residues. The CDR3 spells CASSVLDWGYTF. CDR3 in DNA: TGTGCCAGCTCCGTCCTGGACTGGGGCTACACCTTC.